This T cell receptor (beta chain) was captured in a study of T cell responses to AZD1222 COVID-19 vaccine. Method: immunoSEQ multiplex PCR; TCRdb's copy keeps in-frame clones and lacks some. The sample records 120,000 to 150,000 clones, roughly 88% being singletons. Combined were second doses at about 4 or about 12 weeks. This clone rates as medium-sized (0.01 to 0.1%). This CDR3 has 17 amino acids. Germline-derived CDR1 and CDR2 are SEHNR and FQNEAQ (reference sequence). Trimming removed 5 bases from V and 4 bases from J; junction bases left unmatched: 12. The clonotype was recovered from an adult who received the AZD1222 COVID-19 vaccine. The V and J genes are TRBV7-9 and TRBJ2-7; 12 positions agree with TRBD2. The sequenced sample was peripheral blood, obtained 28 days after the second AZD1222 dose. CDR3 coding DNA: TGTGCCAGCAGCCCGCAGAGACTAGCGGGAGCTTTGTACGAGCAGTACTTC. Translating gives CASSPQRLAGALYEQYF.